A selection of T cell receptor beta chains follows, all from one sample in a study of shared clonotypes between healthy human individuals. Only in-frame clones appear in the TCRdb table, and some are missing; sequencing was by immunoSEQ multiplex PCR. This sample has 2,500,000 or so clones, with 85% to 95% found just once. Specimen: naive CD4+ T cells from PBMCs. The receptors come from a man younger than 30 in good health. Some clones in this sample may be carry-over from other donors' samples. The CDR3 runs from the conserved cysteine through the conserved F or W. The D gene is left open where the match is weak. Clone size is stated in some rows and not others, as once, few, many or a class when expanded.

D gene,clone size,J gene,V gene,CDR3 protein,CDR3 DNA
TRBD1,.,TRBJ1-1,TRBV5-5,CASSLWTGPMAEAFF,TGTGCCAGCAGCCTGTGGACAGGCCCGATGGCTGAAGCTTTCTTT
TRBD1,.,TRBJ1-2,TRBV5-1,CASSSRDRDGYTF,TGCGCCAGCAGCAGCCGGGACAGGGATGGCTACACCTTC
TRBD2,few,TRBJ2-7,TRBV10-2,CASRASGTEQYF,TGCGCCAGCAGGGCTAGCGGGACGGAGCAGTACTTC
.,.,TRBJ2-5,TRBV18,CASSPGGSPYQETQYF,TGTGCCAGCTCACCGGGGGGCAGTCCGTACCAAGAGACCCAGTACTTC
TRBD1,.,TRBJ1-1,TRBV27,CASSLGRGQGWSEAFF,TGTGCCAGCAGTTTAGGTAGGGGACAGGGTTGGTCTGAAGCTTTCTTT
.,.,TRBJ1-2,TRBV7-9,CASSLAETYGYTF,TGTGCCAGCAGCTTGGCGGAGACCTATGGCTACACCTTC
.,.,TRBJ1-2,TRBV28,CASRWGPYGYTF,TGTGCCAGCAGATGGGGCCCTTATGGCTACACCTTC
TRBD2,few,TRBJ2-7,TRBV5-1,CASSASGISPEQYF,TGCGCCAGCAGCGCCAGCGGGATCTCCCCCGAGCAGTACTTC
.,.,TRBJ1-2,TRBV5-1,CASSLGQGEGYTF,TGCGCCAGCAGCTTGGGTCAGGGTGAAGGCTACACCTTC
.,.,TRBJ2-7,TRBV5-4,CASTAGRERSHEQYF,TGTGCCAGCACCGCGGGCAGGGAAAGATCCCACGAGCAGTACTTC
.,.,TRBJ2-3,TRBV7-9,CASSLASLAQFTDTQYF,TGTGCCAGCAGCTTAGCATCACTAGCCCAATTTACAGATACGCAGTATTTT
TRBD2,once,TRBJ2-3,TRBV5-5,CASSLIRSSGQDTQYF,TGTGCCAGCAGCTTAATCAGGTCTAGCGGACAAGATACGCAGTATTTT
.,.,TRBJ1-1,TRBV6-5,CASSYGVDTFF,TGTGCCAGCAGTTACGGGGTAGATACTTTCTTT
.,once,TRBJ2-7,TRBV7-8,CASSLRGGYEQYF,TGTGCCAGCAGCTTACGAGGTGGCTACGAGCAGTACTTC
TRBD1,.,TRBJ1-2,TRBV5-1,CASSPRQGSNYGYTF,TGCGCCAGCAGCCCAAGACAGGGATCTAACTATGGCTACACCTTC
TRBD1,.,TRBJ2-1,TRBV10-2,CASSGTGGGSYNEQFF,TGCGCCAGCAGTGGGACAGGGGGCGGCTCCTACAATGAGCAGTTCTTC
.,.,TRBJ1-4,TRBV6-1,CASSEGGLDEKLFF,TGTGCCAGCAGTGAGGGGGGGTTGGATGAAAAACTGTTTTTT
TRBD2,.,TRBJ2-7,TRBV27,CASSPRTSGSGYEQYF,TGTGCCAGCAGTCCCCGGACTAGCGGGAGCGGTTACGAGCAGTACTTC
.,.,TRBJ1-2,TRBV9,CASSVGQKINYGYTF,TGTGCCAGCAGCGTAGGACAGAAAATAAACTATGGCTACACCTTC
TRBD1,.,TRBJ2-3,TRBV10-1,CAIRTGGGTDTQYF,TGCGCCATCCGGACAGGGGGAGGAACAGATACGCAGTATTTT
.,.,TRBJ1-1,TRBV5-1,CASSLSVLNTEAFF,TGCGCCAGCAGCTTGTCGGTGCTGAACACTGAAGCTTTCTTT
.,.,TRBJ2-2,TRBV5-4,CASSLGLLGTGELFF,TGTGCCAGCAGCTTGGGACTACTGGGCACCGGGGAGCTGTTTTTT
.,.,TRBJ1-3,TRBV12-1,CASSFEDLSSGNTIYF,TGTGCCAGCAGCTTTGAGGACTTAAGCTCTGGAAACACCATATATTTT
TRBD1,.,TRBJ2-3,TRBV5-1,CASSPDRAADTQYF,TGCGCCAGCAGCCCTGACAGGGCCGCAGATACGCAGTATTTT
TRBD2,.,TRBJ2-3,TRBV4-1,CASSQDRRETTDTQYF,TGCGCCAGCAGCCAAGATCGGCGGGAGACCACAGATACGCAGTATTTT
.,.,TRBJ1-1,TRBV7-2,CASSLGGGNTEAFF,TGTGCCAGCAGCTTAGGAGGGGGGAACACTGAAGCTTTCTTT
TRBD2,.,TRBJ2-5,TRBV7-2,CASSLVGSGSETQYF,TGTGCCAGCAGCTTAGTGGGTAGCGGGAGTGAGACCCAGTACTTC
.,.,TRBJ2-7,TRBV29-1,CSVGLSLGYEQYF,TGCAGCGTTGGGCTCAGCCTTGGGTACGAGCAGTACTTC
.,.,TRBJ2-4,TRBV4-3,CASSQAAGGDIQYF,TGCGCCAGCAGCCAGGCGGCAGGGGGGGACATTCAGTACTTC
TRBD2,.,TRBJ2-1,TRBV5-1,CASSLAPSGSPNEQFF,TGCGCCAGCAGCTTGGCCCCTAGCGGGAGTCCCAATGAGCAGTTCTTC
.,once,TRBJ1-1,TRBV11-2,CASSYRPSNTEAFF,TGTGCCAGCAGCTACAGGCCTTCTAACACTGAAGCTTTCTTT
TRBD2,.,TRBJ2-1,TRBV11-2,CASSSGLAAYNEQFF,TGTGCCAGCAGCTCTGGACTAGCGGCCTACAATGAGCAGTTCTTC
TRBD1,.,TRBJ1-2,TRBV28,CASSLRQGVSGYTF,TGTGCCAGCAGTTTAAGACAGGGGGTCAGTGGCTACACCTTC
.,.,TRBJ1-4,TRBV21-1,CASNYRGYEKLFF,TGTGCCAGCAACTACAGGGGGTATGAAAAACTGTTTTTT
TRBD2,.,TRBJ2-1,TRBV4-1,CASSQLTSGRYQNEQFF,TGCGCCAGCAGCCAACTGACTAGCGGGAGGTATCAGAATGAGCAGTTCTTC
TRBD1,.,TRBJ2-7,TRBV29-1,CSAGVGTGGYEQYF,TGCAGCGCTGGAGTCGGGACAGGGGGATACGAGCAGTACTTC
.,.,TRBJ1-5,TRBV6-5,CASSLSGSQPQHF,TGTGCCAGCAGCCTGAGTGGGAGTCAGCCCCAGCATTTT
TRBD2,.,TRBJ2-6,TRBV4-1,CASSQEGLAESSGANVLTF,TGCGCCAGCAGCCAAGAAGGCCTAGCGGAAAGCTCTGGGGCCAACGTCCTGACTTTC
TRBD2,.,TRBJ2-7,TRBV11-2,CASSLVGVGRSSYEQYF,TGTGCCAGCAGCTTAGTAGGGGTCGGGAGGAGCTCCTACGAGCAGTACTTC
.,.,TRBJ2-7,TRBV7-2,CASSLGGYYEQYF,TGTGCCAGCAGCTTAGGAGGGTACTACGAGCAGTACTTC
TRBD2,.,TRBJ2-3,TRBV13,CASSRYGTSGRADTQYF,TGTGCCAGCAGCCGCTACGGGACTAGCGGGAGGGCAGATACGCAGTATTTT
.,.,TRBJ2-5,TRBV28,CASSLFEETQYF,TGTGCCAGCAGTTTGTTTGAAGAGACCCAGTACTTC
TRBD2,.,TRBJ2-7,TRBV6-6,CATILAGDYEQYF,TGTGCCACTATCCTAGCGGGAGACTACGAGCAGTACTTC
.,.,TRBJ2-3,TRBV11-3,CASSLVAQDTQYF,TGTGCCAGCAGCTTAGTGGCGCAAGATACGCAGTATTTT
.,.,TRBJ2-5,TRBV2,CASEAERQETQYF,TGTGCCAGCGAAGCGGAACGCCAAGAGACCCAGTACTTC
.,.,TRBJ2-1,TRBV6-1,CASSEVATLYNEQFF,TGTGCCAGCAGTGAAGTAGCGACCCTCTACAATGAGCAGTTCTTC
.,.,TRBJ1-1,TRBV19,CASKTGSSTEAFF,TGTGCCAGTAAGACAGGTTCGAGCACTGAAGCTTTCTTT
TRBD2,.,TRBJ2-7,TRBV5-5,CASSFSSGSYEQYF,TGTGCCAGCAGCTTTTCTAGCGGCTCCTACGAGCAGTACTTC
TRBD1,.,TRBJ1-3,TRBV5-1,CASSLGQGAGYGNTIYF,TGCGCCAGCAGCTTGGGACAGGGGGCAGGATATGGAAACACCATATATTTT
.,few,TRBJ1-1,TRBV30,CAWSGGSGTEAFF,TGTGCCTGGAGTGGTGGTTCCGGCACTGAAGCTTTCTTT
.,.,TRBJ2-1,TRBV4-2,CASSRQSGISSYNEQFF,TGTGCCAGCAGCCGACAATCAGGGATAAGCTCCTACAATGAGCAGTTCTTC
.,once,TRBJ2-7,TRBV6-6,CASSARGEASYEQYF,TGTGCCAGCAGTGCCAGGGGGGAGGCATCCTACGAGCAGTACTTC
.,.,TRBJ1-4,TRBV27,CASSVKWTAVATNEKLFF,TGTGCCAGCAGTGTAAAATGGACCGCTGTTGCAACTAATGAAAAACTGTTTTTT
.,once,TRBJ2-2,TRBV10-3,CAISGGSRTGELFF,TGTGCCATCAGTGGGGGCTCGAGGACCGGGGAGCTGTTTTTT
.,.,TRBJ2-5,TRBV5-1,CASSLDVGQETQYF,TGCGCCAGCAGCTTGGATGTCGGCCAAGAGACCCAGTACTTC
.,.,TRBJ1-1,TRBV9,CASSVGVGANTEAFF,TGTGCCAGCAGCGTAGGGGTCGGGGCTAACACTGAAGCTTTCTTT
.,.,TRBJ2-2,TRBV18,CASSLGLPRETGELFF,TGTGCCAGCTCACTCGGACTCCCCCGGGAGACCGGGGAGCTGTTTTTT